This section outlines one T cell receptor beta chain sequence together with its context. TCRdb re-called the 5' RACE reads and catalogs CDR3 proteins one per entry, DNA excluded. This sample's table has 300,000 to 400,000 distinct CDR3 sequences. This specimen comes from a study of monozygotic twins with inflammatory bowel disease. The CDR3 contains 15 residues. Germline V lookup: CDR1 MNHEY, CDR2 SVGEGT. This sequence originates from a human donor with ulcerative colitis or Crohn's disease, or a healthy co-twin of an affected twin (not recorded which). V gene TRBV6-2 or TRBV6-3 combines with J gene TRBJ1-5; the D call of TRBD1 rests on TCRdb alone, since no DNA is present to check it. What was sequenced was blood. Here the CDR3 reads CASSYKGASNQPQHF.